The source of this T cell receptor beta chain is a study of T cell changes during pregnancy in multiple sclerosis. The protocol was immunoSEQ multiplex PCR, while the TCRdb copy is restricted to in-frame clones and leaves out a portion. This sample has approximately 32,000 clones, with roughly nine tenths found just once. The CDR3 runs to 15 residues. Unmatched junction bases numbered 6, after V lost 5 bases and J lost 0 bases. Germline loops: CDR1 PRHDT, CDR2 FYEKMQ (reference sequence). This TCR came from a female donor with multiple sclerosis, enrolled in a pregnancy study. The chain recombines TRBV13 with TRBJ2-7; TRBD1 matches at 8 bases. Sequencing was performed on CD8+ T cells from peripheral blood mononuclear cells, taken in the second trimester of pregnancy. CDR3 nucleotide sequence: TGTGCCAGCAGCGGGACAGGTGAAAACTCCTACGAGCAGTACTTC. This translates into CASSGTGENSYEQYF.